A single sample is the source of the 27 T cell receptor beta chains below, sequenced in a study of T cell repertoires in ileal Crohn's disease (dated by TCRdb to between 2017 and 2020). The library was made by the immunoSEQ multiplex PCR assay. What TCRdb holds here is the immuneACCESS table cut down to in-frame rearrangements. Part of the clones is not present; checked against another copy, under half of the missing clones reflect an unresolved V gene, and the others are unexplained. Counted in this sample were about 2,500 clones; roughly 72% of them appeared once. Roughly an eighth of the sample comes from the top ten. The sample was ileal tissue. The receptor set was obtained from an adult with Crohn's disease.

A few counts support this clone. The chain joins TRBV28 to TRBJ1-4, with 8 bases that match TRBD1. V shed 5 bases, J shed 8 bases, and the junction held 7 bases outside the gene matches. This CDR3 spans 14 amino acids. Germline V lookup: CDR1 MDHEN, CDR2 SYDVKM. CDR3 region: CASSPDRVFEKLFF. In DNA, the CDR3 is TGTGCCAGCAGTCCGGACAGGGTTTTCGAAAAACTGTTTTTT.

V is TRBV4-1 and J is TRBJ1-6, with D possibly matching TRBD1 (6 bases). CDR3 size: 14 residues. V lost 0 bases and J 9 bases, leaving 9 bases between the germline ends. Germline lookup yields CDR1 MGHRA and CDR2 YSYEKL. CDR3 protein: CASSQEQGFSPLHF. CDR3 coding DNA: TGCGCCAGCAGCCAAGAACAGGGTTTTTCACCCCTCCACTTT.

The V gene is TRBV28, the J gene TRBJ2-7; TRBD1 matches 10 bases. V shed 5 bases, J shed 5 bases, and the junction held 9 bases outside the gene matches. Germline-derived CDR1 and CDR2 are MDHEN and SYDVKM. The CDR3 contains 15 residues. The CDR3 spells CASSTPDRGLDEQYF. The CDR3 DNA reads as TGTGCCAGCAGTACCCCTGACAGGGGGCTAGACGAGCAGTACTTC.

The V and J genes are TRBV9 and TRBJ2-1; the D gene is possibly TRBD1 (6 bases). The CDR3 has 14 residues. V lost 4 bases, J lost 2 bases, and 10 bases lay in between. Per germline, CDR1 SGDLS and CDR2 YYNGEE. CDR3 sequence (DNA): TGTGCCAGCAGCCCCCGACAGGCCTACAATGAGCAGTTCTTC. Translated, it gives CASSPRQAYNEQFF.

This chain uses TRBV9 with TRBJ1-2, with TRBD1 matching over 7 bases. Trimming took 4 bases from V and 4 from J; bases not matched to a gene: 10. Germline V gives CDR1 SGDLS, CDR2 YYNGEE. The CDR3 runs to 15 residues. CDR3 DNA sequence: TGTGCCAGCAGCCCAGGGGACAGTTGGGCCTATGGCTACACCTTC. Translation: CASSPGDSWAYGYTF.

Only a few counts were recorded for this clone. V is TRBV21-1 and J is TRBJ2-5; the table's D call, TRBD1, has no DNA check behind it. TRBV21-1 is a pseudogene segment. The CDR3 has 14 residues. CDR3 region: CASSKGDREETQYF. CDR3 in DNA: TGTGCCAGCAGCAAAGGGGACAGGGAAGAGACCCAGTACTTC.

In its sample, this clone was seen a few times. The chain combines TRBV27 with TRBJ2-3; 9 bases align to TRBD2. V shed 11 bases and J 4 bases; nucleotides not matched to a gene: 16. Germline CDR1 is MNHEY and CDR2 is SMNVEV (reference sequence). CDR3 length equals 16 residues. The CDR3 nucleotides read TGTGCCTCGGCCCTAAGGCGGGGGGGTGGGGCAGATACGCAGTATTTT. This codes for CASALRRGGGADTQYF.

V and J are TRBV19 and TRBJ2-3; possibly TRBD2 for D (6 bases). V lost 9 bases to trimming and J lost 5 bases, with 15 bases between them. The CDR3 spans 13 residues. CDR1 is LNHDA, CDR2 SQIVND, per germline (reference sequence). CDR3 sequence (DNA): TGTGCCAGCCAAAATATGGAGGGAGATACGCAGTATTTT. This codes for CASQNMEGDTQYF.

In its sample, this clone was seen once. This rearrangement joins TRBV5-1 to TRBJ2-7, with D perhaps matching TRBD2 (7 bases). The CDR3 totals 16 residues. Germline CDR1 SGHRS, CDR2 YFSETQ. Trimming stripped 4 bases from V and 1 base from J, with 18 bases between. This chain's CDR3 is CASSRLGGGYSYEQYF. CDR3 sequence (DNA): TGCGCCAGCAGCAGACTTGGCGGGGGCTATTCCTACGAGCAGTACTTC.

The V call is TRBV20-1, the J call TRBJ2-1; no clear D gene. Germline values: CDR1 DFQATT, CDR2 SNEGSKA (reference sequence). The V and J ends lost 6 bases and 4 bases respectively, with 7 bases between them. The CDR3 extends over 11 amino acids. For the CDR3, the DNA is TGCAGTGCGCCCGGTTACAATGAGCAGTTCTTC. Its translation is CSAPGYNEQFF.

The chain is built from TRBV9 and TRBJ2-5, with TRBD2 matching 9 bases. The germline V gene has CDR1 SGDLS and CDR2 YYNGEE. J gave up 5 bases and V 2 bases, and 1 base lay outside the gene matches. The CDR3 consists of 13 residues. CDR3: CASSVLAGETQYF. The CDR3 coding sequence is TGTGCCAGCAGCGTTCTAGCGGGGGAGACCCAGTACTTC.

The chain uses TRBV27 and TRBJ2-5, with TRBD1 matching over 9 bases. The germline CDR1 and CDR2 sequences are MNHEY and SMNVEV (reference sequence). The V segment lost 3 bases and the J segment 2 bases; nucleotides outside the gene matches: 4. The CDR3 is 15 residues long. Written as DNA, the CDR3 is TGTGCCAGCAGTTTCCGGGACAGGGTTCAAGAGACCCAGTACTTC. It is translated as CASSFRDRVQETQYF.

This clone was counted once. V is TRBV7-9 and J is TRBJ2-4; 8 nucleotides agree with TRBD1. Germline CDR1 reads SEHNR; CDR2 reads FQNEAQ (reference sequence). The CDR3 spans 18 residues. V was pared by 1 base and J by 0 bases, with 8 bases of the junction left unmatched. The CDR3 DNA sequence: TGTGCCAGCAGCTTAGGGGACAGGAGTTCTCTAGCCAAAAACATTCAGTACTTC. Its translation is CASSLGDRSSLAKNIQYF.

V usage is TRBV12-5 and J usage is TRBJ2-3; TRBD1 matches at 7 bases. The CDR3 is 14 amino acids. V gave up 5 bases and J gave up 1 base; unmatched junction bases: 3. Germline CDR1 and CDR2: LGHNT and FRNRAP. The CDR3 spells CASGSGQGTDTQYF. CDR3 coding DNA: TGTGCTAGTGGTAGCGGACAGGGCACAGATACGCAGTATTTT.

The rearrangement uses TRBV19 and TRBJ2-5; D is perhaps TRBD2 (5 bases). The CDR3 loop spans 17 amino acids. V was trimmed by 0 bases and J by 4 bases, leaving 18 bases between them. Germline values: CDR1 LNHDA, CDR2 SQIVND (reference sequence). CDR3 protein: CASSIEGLPRAGETQYF. For the CDR3, the DNA is TGTGCCAGTAGTATAGAAGGACTCCCTAGGGCGGGAGAGACCCAGTACTTC.

The genes are TRBV6-5 and TRBJ1-1; D unclear. The CDR3 totals 15 residues. CDR1 and CDR2 from the germline V gene are MNHEY and SVGAGI. V was trimmed by 5 bases and J by 0 bases, leaving 13 bases between them. The CDR3 is CASSRGVNLNTEAFF. The DNA of the CDR3 is TGTGCCAGCAGTCGAGGAGTAAACTTGAACACTGAAGCTTTCTTT.

This chain's CDR3 is CASSEYSEAFF. CDR3 DNA sequence: TGTGCCAGCAGTGAGTACTCTGAAGCTTTCTTT. This chain uses TRBV2 with TRBJ1-1; no clear D gene. The CDR3 is 11 amino acids. Germline-derived CDR1 and CDR2 are SNHLY and FYNNEI. With 3 bases removed from V and 6 bases from J, the gap between germline ends came to 5 bases.

This chain joins TRBV18 and TRBJ2-7; TRBD1 agrees at 7 bases. Per germline, CDR1 KGHSH and CDR2 LQKENI. CDR3 length: 14 amino acids. The V and J ends lost 4 bases and 5 bases, in that order; junction bases with no gene match: 8. The CDR3 here is CASSLSTGNHEQYF. CDR3 coding DNA: TGTGCCAGCTCACTTTCGACAGGGAACCACGAGCAGTACTTC.

V and J are TRBV4-1 and TRBJ2-4, with a possible D match to TRBD2 (5 bases). CDR1 MGHRA and CDR2 YSYEKL come from the germline V gene. The CDR3 loop spans 15 amino acids. Trimming stripped 1 base from V and 7 bases from J, with 14 bases between. The CDR3 bases are TGCGCCAGCAGCCAAGGGGTCAAACCGGGGAACATTCAGTACTTC. This encodes CASSQGVKPGNIQYF.

This clone was observed a handful of times. This chain connects TRBV7-8 to TRBJ1-2; TRBD1 might be the D (5 bases). The V end lost 1 base, the J end lost 3 bases, and 15 bases lay between the germline ends. CDR1 SGHVS and CDR2 FQNEAQ come from the germline V gene. The CDR3 length is 16 residues. In DNA, the CDR3 is TGTGCCAGCAGCTTAGGGTCAGGAGGGGCCCACTATGGCTACACCTTC. Amino acids: CASSLGSGGAHYGYTF.

The chain recombines TRBV10-2 with TRBJ2-7; the D is unclear. This CDR3 spans 13 amino acids. Germline V gives CDR1 WSHSY, CDR2 SAAADI. V shed 6 bases and J shed 2 bases, with 11 bases lying between them. The CDR3 DNA reads TGCGCCAGCAGCCCCGACATAGCCTACGAGCAGTACTTC. Translation gives CASSPDIAYEQYF.

The genes are TRBV2 and TRBJ2-4, with D maybe TRBD1 (6 bases). V was cut by 7 bases and J by 12 bases, with 13 bases left in between. CDR1 SNHLY and CDR2 FYNNEI come from the germline V gene. The CDR3 sequence is 11 residues long. The CDR3 bases are TGTGCCAGCACGGAACAGGGAACTCAGTACTTC. Translating gives CASTEQGTQYF.

V is TRBV27 and J is TRBJ2-7, with 8 bases identical to TRBD1. Germline CDR1 is MNHEY and CDR2 is SMNVEV (reference sequence). The CDR3 is 12 residues long. The V gene end was trimmed by 6 bases and the J gene end by 2 bases; junction bases not matched to a gene: 0. CDR3 protein: CASRGQAYEQYF. CDR3 nucleotides: TGTGCCAGCAGGGGACAGGCCTACGAGCAGTACTTC.

This chain uses TRBV27 with TRBJ2-7; a weak D match, TRBD2 (7 bases). Germline assignment: CDR1 MNHEY and CDR2 SMNVEV (reference sequence). Trimming left V 5 bases short and J 7 bases short, with 18 bases between. The CDR3 loop spans 14 amino acids. DNA of the CDR3: TGTGCCAGCAGTCAAACCCCCGGGGGGCTTGAGCAGTACTTC. Amino acid sequence: CASSQTPGGLEQYF.

This rearrangement joins TRBV7-2 to TRBJ1-2, with TRBD1 identical over 8 bases. The CDR3 totals 13 residues. Losses at the gene ends were 5 bases for V and 7 bases for J; bases not matched to a gene: 6. CDR1 and CDR2 (germline): SGHTA, FQGNSA. The CDR3 here is CASSHRTGFGYTF. The CDR3 region has the DNA TGTGCCAGCAGCCACAGGACAGGGTTTGGCTACACCTTC.

This chain joins TRBV27 and TRBJ2-1, with 16 bases matching TRBD2. The trim removed 5 bases at V and 8 bases at J, leaving 6 bases unmatched. CDR1 is MNHEY, CDR2 SMNVEV, per germline (reference sequence). This CDR3 has 16 amino acids. The CDR3: CASSEGLAGGRDEQFF. The CDR3 bases are TGTGCCAGCAGTGAGGGACTAGCGGGGGGGCGGGATGAGCAGTTCTTC.

V and J are TRBV6-1 and TRBJ1-5; TRBD1 might be the D (6 bases). Between the trimmed V and J ends, which lost 7 bases and 11 bases, there was a span of 21 bases. Germline lookup yields CDR1 MNHNS and CDR2 SASEGT. The CDR3 extends over 14 amino acids. Written as DNA, the CDR3 is TGTGCCAGCACCGAAGGGGGACCCAGATTAGCCCAGCATTTT. Translating it yields CASTEGGPRLAQHF.